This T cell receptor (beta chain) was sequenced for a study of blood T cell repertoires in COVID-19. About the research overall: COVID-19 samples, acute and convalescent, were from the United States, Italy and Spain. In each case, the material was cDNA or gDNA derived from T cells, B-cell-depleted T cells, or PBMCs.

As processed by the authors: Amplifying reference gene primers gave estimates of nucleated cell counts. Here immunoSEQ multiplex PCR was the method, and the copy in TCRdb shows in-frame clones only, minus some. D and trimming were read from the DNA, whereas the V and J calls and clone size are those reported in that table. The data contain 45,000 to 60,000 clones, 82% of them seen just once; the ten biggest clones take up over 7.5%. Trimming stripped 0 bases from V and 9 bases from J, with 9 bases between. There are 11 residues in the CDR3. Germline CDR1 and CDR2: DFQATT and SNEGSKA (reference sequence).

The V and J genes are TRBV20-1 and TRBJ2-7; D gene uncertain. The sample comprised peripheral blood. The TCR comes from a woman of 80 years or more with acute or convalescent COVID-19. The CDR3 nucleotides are TGCAGTGCTAGAGATCCCTTCGGGCAGTACTTC. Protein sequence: CSARDPFGQYF.